The 8 T cell receptor beta chains below all came from one sample that was sequenced in a study of glioma-infiltrating T cells. TCR alpha and beta CDR3 regions were amplified from RNA using iRepertoire nested multiplex PCR. MiXCR was run by TCRdb on the multiplex PCR reads, yielding one entry per CDR3 protein. The sample records 170,000 or so distinct CDR3 sequences, around 45% being singletons. Input material: glioma tissue, nonneoplastic brain tissue, or PBMCs (not recorded which). The receptors shown here come from a human donor with low-grade glioma or glioblastoma, undergoing nonglioma brain surgery, or in good health (not recorded which).

At least ten counts were recorded for this clonotype. CDR3 loop: CASSFERETQYF. The CDR3 DNA reads as TGTGCCAGCAGCTTTGAAAGGGAGACCCAGTACTTC. The chain uses TRBV7-2 and TRBJ2-5; D gene uncertain. Trimming took off 3 bases at V and 5 bases at J, with 7 bases between the two ends. In germline, CDR1 is SGHTA, CDR2 FQGNSA. The CDR3 contains 12 residues. The variable domain in full, with the rest retrieved from reference TRBV7-2 and TRBJ2-5, is GAGVSQSPSNKVTEKGKDVELRCDPISGHTALYWYRQSLGQGLEFLIYFQGNSAPDKSGLPSDRFSAERTGGSVSTLTIQRTQQEDSAVYLCASSFERETQYFGPGTRLLVL.

The chain has TRBV12-3 or TRBV12-4 and TRBJ2-1, with D possibly matching TRBD1 (7 bases). Between the trimmed V and J ends, which lost 6 bases and 10 bases, there was a span of 16 bases. The CDR3 covers 13 residues. The DNA for the CDR3 is TGTGCCAGCAGAGCAGACAGGGAGGAGGAGCAGTTCTTC. Translated: CASRADREEEQFF.

In its sample, this clonotype was seen many times. The gene calls are TRBV2 and TRBJ2-1; tentatively, D is TRBD2 (6 bases). Per the germline V gene, CDR1 is SNHLY and CDR2 is FYNNEI. The CDR3 is made up of 14 amino acids. Trimming took 8 bases from V and 2 from J, leaving 13 bases between them. The CDR3 protein is CASRTGDPYNEQFF. The CDR3 region has the DNA TGTGCCAGCCGCACGGGGGACCCCTACAATGAGCAGTTCTTC.

The chain recombines TRBV2 with TRBJ2-7; no firm D call. This CDR3 comprises 12 residues. The V end lost 8 bases, the J end lost 3 bases, and 11 bases lay between the germline ends. CDR1 is SNHLY, CDR2 FYNNEI, per germline. CDR3 residues: CASAPPHYEQYF. The CDR3 DNA reads TGTGCCAGCGCTCCCCCACACTACGAGCAGTACTTC.

Notes on this clonotype: This may stem from a read error, because a much larger clone lies one nucleotide away. The J gene is TRBJ1-1, the V gene TRBV7-9; D call uncertain. Per germline, CDR1 SEHNR and CDR2 FQNEAQ (reference sequence). Trimming left V 6 bases short and J 1 base short, with 12 bases between. The CDR3 has 14 residues. The CDR3 is CASSSVQPNTEAFF. CDR3 in DNA: TGTGCCAGCAGTTCGGTACAGCCGAACACTGAAGCTTTCTTT.

This clonotype was seen at least ten times. This chain uses TRBV4-2 with TRBJ1-2; possibly TRBD1 for D (6 bases). CDR1 and CDR2 (germline): LGHNA, YNFKEQ. The CDR3 runs 15 residues. V was clipped by 4 bases and J by 0 bases, with 12 bases between them. The CDR3 here is CASSPDRTANYGYTF. The CDR3 nucleotides read TGTGCCAGCAGCCCTGACCGGACAGCTAACTATGGCTACACCTTC.

In this sample, this clonotype turned up many times. V is TRBV4-1 and J is TRBJ2-3, with D perhaps TRBD2 (6 bases). CDR1 is MGHRA, CDR2 YSYEKL, per germline. V gave up 3 bases and J gave up 6 bases, with 10 bases separating them. The CDR3 has 13 amino acids. The CDR3 nucleotides read TGCGCCAGCAGCCAGGGACTTTCGGATACGCAGTATTTT. Protein: CASSQGLSDTQYF.

Remarks on this clonotype: A much bigger clone sits one base away, suggesting this may be a read error. The J gene is TRBJ2-7, the V gene TRBV28; a possible D gene is TRBD2 (5 bases). CDR3 size: 14 residues. Germline V gene sequence: CDR1 MDHEN, CDR2 SYDVKM. V lost 5 bases and J 0 bases, leaving 11 bases between the germline ends. The CDR3 DNA is TGTGCCAGCAGTCTCCGGGAAATCTCCTACGAGCAGTACTTC. Amino acid sequence: CASSLREISYEQYF.